The 15 T cell receptor beta chains presented below share a single source sample, sequenced in a study of CD8+ T cells in alopecia areata. The authors extracted RNA and reverse transcribed it into cDNA as the sequencing template. Profiled with immunoSEQ multiplex PCR; TCRdb holds only in-frame clones, not every one. Found here are some 150,000 clones, around 50% of them singletons; the top ten hold approximately 19%. The sequencing used CD8+ T cells sorted from blood, collected at week 0. Source of these receptors: a human donor with alopecia areata.

This chain links TRBV6-5 with TRBJ2-1; tentatively, D is TRBD1 (6 bases). Germline V lookup: CDR1 MNHEY, CDR2 SVGAGI. This CDR3 contains 15 residues. The V gene lost 2 bases and the J gene lost 9 bases, with 17 bases spanning the gap. In DNA form, the CDR3 reads TGTGCCAGCAGTTACGGTACAAGTGGGGGCGGTGAGCAGTTCTTC. Translated, it gives CASSYGTSGGGEQFF.

The V gene is TRBV6-5, the J gene TRBJ2-3; D ambiguous. Trimming cost V 2 bases and J 6 bases, with 9 bases left between them. The CDR3 loop spans 13 amino acids. Germline assignment: CDR1 MNHEY and CDR2 SVGAGI. CDR3: CASSYDRSDTQYF. The DNA of the CDR3 is TGTGCCAGCAGTTACGATAGGTCGGATACGCAGTATTTT.

This clone was observed a few times. At the DNA level, this CDR3 is encoded by other sequences in the same sample as well. This chain connects TRBV2 to TRBJ2-1; 8 bases map to TRBD2. J gave up 4 bases and V 4 bases, and 9 bases lay outside the gene matches. Germline loops: CDR1 SNHLY, CDR2 FYNNEI. The CDR3 totals 16 residues. The CDR3 loop reads CASSGGLAGRYNEQFF. The CDR3 nucleotides read TGTGCCAGCAGTGGAGGACTAGCCGGACGATACAATGAGCAGTTCTTC.

This clone was counted between two and nine times. V is TRBV13 and J is TRBJ1-2; 7 nucleotides match TRBD1. CDR1 and CDR2 from the germline V gene are PRHDT and FYEKMQ (reference sequence). The CDR3 extends over 13 amino acids. Trimming cost V 5 bases and J 8 bases; bases outside gene matches: 8. The CDR3 loop reads CASSARGSRGYTF. CDR3 nucleotides: TGTGCCAGCAGCGCCAGGGGGTCTCGGGGCTACACCTTC.

V gene TRBV5-6 combines with J gene TRBJ2-7, with a weak D call TRBD1 (5 bases). Germline V gene lookup returns CDR1 SGHDT and CDR2 YYEEEE. The V end lost 3 bases, the J end lost 4 bases, and 11 bases lay between the germline ends. This CDR3 comprises 13 residues. The CDR3: CASSYPGAYEQYF. Written as DNA, the CDR3 is TGTGCCAGCAGCTACCCTGGGGCTTACGAGCAGTACTTC. Complete variable domain (other parts from reference TRBV5-6 and TRBJ2-7): DAGVTQSPTHLIKTRGQQVTLRCSPKSGHDTVSWYQQALGQGPQFIFQYYEEEERQRGNFPDRFSGHQFPNYSSELNVNALLLGDSALYLCASSYPGAYEQYFGPGTRLTVT.

This clone showed up many times. This sequence joins TRBV27 and TRBJ1-2; D is uncertain. CDR1 is MNHEY and CDR2 is SMNVEV in the germline V gene (reference sequence). CDR3 size: 15 residues. V was pared by 0 bases and J by 5 bases, with 13 bases between. This CDR3 is CASSLSVGSLYGYTF. CDR3 bases: TGTGCCAGCAGTTTATCGGTTGGCAGCCTGTATGGCTACACCTTC.

The V and J genes are TRBV30 and TRBJ2-2, with unresolved D. Germline values: CDR1 GTSNPN, CDR2 SVGIG (reference sequence). The CDR3 spans 12 residues. Trimming took off 2 bases at V and 8 bases at J, with 9 bases between the two ends. This chain's CDR3 is CAWSHSGGELFF. In nucleotides, the CDR3 is TGTGCCTGGAGTCATTCCGGGGGGGAGCTGTTTTTT.

The chain has TRBV7-6 and TRBJ1-5, with D unclear. CDR1 and CDR2 from the germline V gene are SGHVS and FNYEAQ. Trimming left V 4 bases short and J 7 bases short, with 11 bases between. The length of the CDR3 is 13 residues. The DNA for the CDR3 is TGTGCCAGCAGCTCAAGGGCGGAACAGCCCCAGCATTTT. Its translation: CASSSRAEQPQHF.

J is TRBJ1-5 and V is TRBV7-9; 8 nucleotides align to TRBD1. The V segment lost 5 bases and the J segment 5 bases; nucleotides outside the gene matches: 14. CDR3 length: 17 amino acids. Germline CDR1 reads SEHNR; CDR2 reads FQNEAQ (reference sequence). CDR3 DNA sequence: TGTGCCAGCAGCCCATCCTCCCGGACAGGGTTTGATCAGCCCCAGCATTTT. This encodes CASSPSSRTGFDQPQHF. The whole variable domain, remainder taken from reference TRBV7-9 and TRBJ1-5, is DTGVSQNPRHKITKRGQNVTFRCDPISEHNRLYWYRQTLGQGPEFLTYFQNEAQLEKSRLLSDRFSAERPKGSFSTLEIQRTEQGDSAMYLCASSPSSRTGFDQPQHFGDGTRLSIL.

V usage is TRBV29-1 and J usage is TRBJ1-2; 7 bases map to TRBD1. CDR3 size: 13 residues. Trimming took 4 bases from V and 5 from J; bases not matched to a gene: 7. The V gene's germline CDR1 is SQVTM and CDR2 ANQGSEA. The CDR3 sequence: CSVGMGQPYGYTF. In nucleotides, the CDR3 is TGCAGCGTTGGGATGGGACAGCCGTATGGCTACACCTTC.

The chain is built from TRBV29-1 and TRBJ2-7, with D perhaps assigned TRBD1 or TRBD2 (5 bases each). This CDR3 spans 15 amino acids. The germline CDR1 and CDR2 sequences are SQVTM and ANQGSEA. The V end lost 6 bases, the J end lost 2 bases, and 20 bases lay between the germline ends. The CDR3 loop reads CSVVGEWTATYEQYF. As DNA, the CDR3 is TGCAGCGTGGTAGGGGAGTGGACGGCCACCTACGAGCAGTACTTC.

This clone appeared a few times. The chain couples TRBV19 to TRBJ2-3, with no clear D. Germline V gene data show CDR1 as LNHDA and CDR2 as SQIVND (reference sequence). V was cut by 5 bases and J by 8 bases, with 8 bases left in between. The CDR3 is 11 amino acids. CDR3 protein: CASSFSGTQYF. For the CDR3, the DNA is TGTGCCAGTAGTTTCTCCGGTACGCAGTATTTT.

The chain is built from TRBV5-6 and TRBJ2-1; 14 bases line up with TRBD2. CDR1 is SGHDT and CDR2 is YYEEEE in the germline V gene. V lost 3 bases, J lost 9 bases, and 8 bases stayed unmatched. The CDR3 length is 16 residues. The CDR3 DNA is TGTGCCAGCAGCTCGGGACTAGCGGGGGCCTCGGGTGAGCAGTTCTTC. Translated: CASSSGLAGASGEQFF.

The CDR3 is CAWSVALFGEAFF. CDR3 nucleotides: TGTGCCTGGAGTGTAGCCTTATTCGGTGAAGCTTTCTTT. The chain recombines TRBV30 with TRBJ1-1; D unresolved. Germline V gene lookup returns CDR1 GTSNPN and CDR2 SVGIG (reference sequence). The CDR3 sequence is 13 residues long. Between the trimmed V and J ends, which lost 0 bases and 7 bases, there was a span of 12 bases.

This chain uses TRBV6-5 with TRBJ2-5; D may be TRBD2 (5 bases). Per germline, CDR1 MNHEY and CDR2 SVGAGI. This CDR3 is 14 amino acids long. V shed 6 bases and J shed 3 bases, with 14 bases lying between them. CDR3 region: CASSSLQEEETQYF. DNA of the CDR3: TGTGCCAGCAGCTCCCTTCAGGAGGAAGAGACCCAGTACTTC.